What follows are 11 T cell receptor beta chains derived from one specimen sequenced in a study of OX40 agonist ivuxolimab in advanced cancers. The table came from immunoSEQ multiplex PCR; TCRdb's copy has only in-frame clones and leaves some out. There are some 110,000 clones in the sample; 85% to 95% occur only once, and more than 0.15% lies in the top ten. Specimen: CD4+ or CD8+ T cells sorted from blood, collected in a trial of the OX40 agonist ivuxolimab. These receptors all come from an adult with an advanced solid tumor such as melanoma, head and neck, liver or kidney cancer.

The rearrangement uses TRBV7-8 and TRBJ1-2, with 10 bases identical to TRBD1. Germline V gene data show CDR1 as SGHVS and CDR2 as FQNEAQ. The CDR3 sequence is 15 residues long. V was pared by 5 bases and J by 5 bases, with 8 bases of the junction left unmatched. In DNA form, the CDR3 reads TGTGCCAGCAGCAGAGGGACAGGGGAGGGTTATGGCTACACCTTC. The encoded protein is CASSRGTGEGYGYTF.

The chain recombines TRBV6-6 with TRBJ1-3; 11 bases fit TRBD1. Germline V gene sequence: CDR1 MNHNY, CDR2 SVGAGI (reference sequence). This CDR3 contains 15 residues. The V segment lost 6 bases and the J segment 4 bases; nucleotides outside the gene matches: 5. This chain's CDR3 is CASRGQGGNGNTIYF. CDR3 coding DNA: TGTGCCAGCAGGGGACAGGGGGGGAACGGAAACACCATATATTTT.

The CDR3 reads CASSVDVVETQYF. The CDR3 DNA sequence: TGCGCCAGCAGCGTAGACGTGGTGGAGACCCAGTACTTC. The chain uses TRBV5-1 and TRBJ2-5, with D unresolved. The CDR3 runs 13 residues. Trimming left V 4 bases short and J 5 bases short, with 12 bases between. Germline CDR1 is SGHRS and CDR2 is YFSETQ.

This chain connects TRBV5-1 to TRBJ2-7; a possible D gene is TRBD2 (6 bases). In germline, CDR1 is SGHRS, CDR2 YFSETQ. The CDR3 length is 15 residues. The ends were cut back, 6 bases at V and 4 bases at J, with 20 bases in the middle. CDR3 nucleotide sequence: TGCGCCAGCACCTCGGGGGATACCCTCCGGTACGAGCAGTACTTC. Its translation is CASTSGDTLRYEQYF.

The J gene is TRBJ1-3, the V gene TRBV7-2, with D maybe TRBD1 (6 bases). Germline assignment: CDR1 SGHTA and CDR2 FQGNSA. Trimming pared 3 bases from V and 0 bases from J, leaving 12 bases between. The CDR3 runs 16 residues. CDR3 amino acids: CASSLQGSFSGNTIYF. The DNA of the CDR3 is TGTGCCAGCAGCTTGCAGGGGTCGTTCTCTGGAAACACCATATATTTT. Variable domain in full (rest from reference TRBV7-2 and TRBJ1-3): GAGVSQSPSNKVTEKGKDVELRCDPISGHTALYWYRQSLGQGLEFLIYFQGNSAPDKSGLPSDRFSAERTGGSVSTLTIQRTQQEDSAVYLCASSLQGSFSGNTIYFGEGSWLTVV.

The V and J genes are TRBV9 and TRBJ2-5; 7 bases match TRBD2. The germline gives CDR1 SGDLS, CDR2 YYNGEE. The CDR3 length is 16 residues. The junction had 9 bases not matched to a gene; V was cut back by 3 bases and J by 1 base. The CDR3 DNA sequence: TGTGCCAGCAGCGGAACCGGTGGGGGGGGCCAAGAGACCCAGTACTTC. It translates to CASSGTGGGGQETQYF.

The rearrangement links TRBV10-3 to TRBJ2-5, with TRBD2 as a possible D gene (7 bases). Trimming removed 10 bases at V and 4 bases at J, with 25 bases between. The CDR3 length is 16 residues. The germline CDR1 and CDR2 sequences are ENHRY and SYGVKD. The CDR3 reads CATATRGREGVETQYF. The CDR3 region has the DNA TGTGCCACGGCGACAAGGGGGAGGGAGGGCGTAGAGACCCAGTACTTC.

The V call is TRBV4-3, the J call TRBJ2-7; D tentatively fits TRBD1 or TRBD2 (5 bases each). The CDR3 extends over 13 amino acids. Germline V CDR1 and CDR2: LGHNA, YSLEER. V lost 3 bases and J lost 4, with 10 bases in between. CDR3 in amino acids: CASSHRDGYEQYF. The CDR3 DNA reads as TGCGCCAGCAGCCACCGGGACGGATACGAGCAGTACTTC.

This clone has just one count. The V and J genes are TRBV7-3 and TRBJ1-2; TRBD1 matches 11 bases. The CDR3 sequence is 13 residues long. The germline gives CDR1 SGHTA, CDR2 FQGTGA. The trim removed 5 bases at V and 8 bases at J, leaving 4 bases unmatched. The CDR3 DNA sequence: TGTGCCAGCAGCCTGGACAGGGGGCGAGGCTACACCTTC. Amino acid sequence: CASSLDRGRGYTF.

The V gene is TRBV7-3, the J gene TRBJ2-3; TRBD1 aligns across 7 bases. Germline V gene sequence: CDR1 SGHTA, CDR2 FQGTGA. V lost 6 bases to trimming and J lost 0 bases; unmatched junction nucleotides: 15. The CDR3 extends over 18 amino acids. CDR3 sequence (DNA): TGTGCCAGCAGGACCCAGGGGGTACAGGGGCCAAGCACAGATACGCAGTATTTT. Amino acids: CASRTQGVQGPSTDTQYF.

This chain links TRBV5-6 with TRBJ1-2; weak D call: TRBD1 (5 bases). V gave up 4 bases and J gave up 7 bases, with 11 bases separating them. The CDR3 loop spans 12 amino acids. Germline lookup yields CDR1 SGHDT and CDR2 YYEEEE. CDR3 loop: CASSPRGGGYTF. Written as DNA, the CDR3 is TGTGCCAGCAGCCCCCGGGGGGGTGGCTACACCTTC.